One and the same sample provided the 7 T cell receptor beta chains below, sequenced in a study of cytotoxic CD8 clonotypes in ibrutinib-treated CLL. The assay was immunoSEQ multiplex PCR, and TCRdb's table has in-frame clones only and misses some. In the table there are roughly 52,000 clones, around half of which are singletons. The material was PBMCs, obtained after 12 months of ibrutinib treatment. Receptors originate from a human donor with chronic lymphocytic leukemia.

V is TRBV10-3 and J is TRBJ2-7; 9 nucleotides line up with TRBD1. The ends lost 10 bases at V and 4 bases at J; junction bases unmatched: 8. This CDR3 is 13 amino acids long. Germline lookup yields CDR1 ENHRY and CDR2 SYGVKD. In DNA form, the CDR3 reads TGTGCCACCTTTGGGACAGGGACGTACGAGCAGTACTTC. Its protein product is CATFGTGTYEQYF.

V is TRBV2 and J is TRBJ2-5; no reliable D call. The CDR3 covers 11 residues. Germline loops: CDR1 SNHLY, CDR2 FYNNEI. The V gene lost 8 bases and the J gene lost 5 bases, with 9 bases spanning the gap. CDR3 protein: CASGATETQYF. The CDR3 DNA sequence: TGTGCCAGCGGAGCGACGGAGACCCAGTACTTC.

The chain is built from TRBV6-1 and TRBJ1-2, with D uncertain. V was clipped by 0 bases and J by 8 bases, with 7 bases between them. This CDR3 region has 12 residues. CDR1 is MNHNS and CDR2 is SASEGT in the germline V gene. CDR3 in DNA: TGTGCCAGCAGTGAAGCAGCGAGAGGCTACACCTTC. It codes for CASSEAARGYTF.

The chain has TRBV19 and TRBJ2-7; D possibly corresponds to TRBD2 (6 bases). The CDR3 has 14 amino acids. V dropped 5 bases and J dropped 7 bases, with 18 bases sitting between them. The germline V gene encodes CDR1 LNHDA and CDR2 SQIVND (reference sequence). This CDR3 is CASSSGTPGLEQYF. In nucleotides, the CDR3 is TGTGCCAGTAGTTCTGGGACTCCTGGACTGGAGCAGTACTTC.

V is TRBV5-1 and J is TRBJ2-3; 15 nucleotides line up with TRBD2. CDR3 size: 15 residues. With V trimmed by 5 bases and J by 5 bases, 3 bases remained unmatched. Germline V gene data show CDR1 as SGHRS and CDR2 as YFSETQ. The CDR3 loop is CASRTGLAGGDTQYF. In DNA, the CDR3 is TGCGCCAGCAGGACGGGACTAGCGGGAGGAGATACGCAGTATTTT.

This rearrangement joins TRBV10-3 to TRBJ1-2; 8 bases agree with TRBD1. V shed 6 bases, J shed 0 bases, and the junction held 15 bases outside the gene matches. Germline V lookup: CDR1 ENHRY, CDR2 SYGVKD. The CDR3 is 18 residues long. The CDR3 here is CAIRGGTGNLKPNYGYTF. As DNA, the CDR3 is TGTGCCATCAGAGGGGGGACAGGAAACCTAAAACCTAACTATGGCTACACCTTC.

CDR3 DNA: TGTGCCAGCAGTGAATCACCGGGACAGGGACTTTCAGTCTATGGCTACACCTTC. This codes for CASSESPGQGLSVYGYTF. The J gene is TRBJ1-2, the V gene TRBV27; 9 nucleotides line up with TRBD1. CDR3 length: 18 amino acids. Germline-derived CDR1 and CDR2 are MNHEY and SMNVEV (reference sequence). The J segment lost 4 bases and the V segment lost 5 bases, leaving 17 bases of the junction unmatched.